This T cell receptor beta chain was sequenced for a study of cytomegalovirus exposure and HLA in healthy donors. Remarks on this clone: The antigen remains undetermined.

Trimming cost V 4 bases and J 1 base; bases outside gene matches: 6. Germline CDR1 GTSNPN, CDR2 SVGIG (reference sequence). This CDR3 has 14 residues. The PCR used 60 Vbeta and 13 Jbeta primers. The assay was immunoSEQ multiplex PCR, and TCRdb's table has in-frame clones only and misses some. The sample holds about 94,000 clones, 60% to 80% seen once. Findings and limits, study-wide: A previous analysis found most TCR beta V segments productive roughly 90% or roughly 30% of the time. Researchers reported in a later analysis that a missense DCLRE1C variant was tied to TCR beta V- and J-gene trimming. Fewer N-insertions than the 666-donor mean were reportedly shown by an Asian-associated ancestry cluster in a later analysis. Cytomegalovirus status, reportedly, was diagnosed with high specificity and sensitivity by the classifier.

Source material: PBMCs. The receptor was isolated from a woman between 40 and 50 years old in good health and CMV-seronegative. The V gene is TRBV30, the J gene TRBJ1-1; the match to TRBD1 covers 7 bases. In nucleotides, the CDR3 is TGTGCCTGGACCCGGGGACAGCCGAACACTGAAGCTTTCTTT. Translating gives CAWTRGQPNTEAFF.